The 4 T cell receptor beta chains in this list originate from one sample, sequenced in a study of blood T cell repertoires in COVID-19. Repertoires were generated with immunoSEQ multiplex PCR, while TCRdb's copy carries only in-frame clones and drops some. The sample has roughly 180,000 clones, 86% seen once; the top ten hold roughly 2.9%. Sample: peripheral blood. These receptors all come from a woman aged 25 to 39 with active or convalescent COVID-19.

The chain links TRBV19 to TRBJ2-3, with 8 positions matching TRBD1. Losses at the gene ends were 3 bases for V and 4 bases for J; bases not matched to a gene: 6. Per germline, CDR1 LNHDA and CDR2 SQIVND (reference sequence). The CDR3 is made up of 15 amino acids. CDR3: CASSISAGGADTQYF. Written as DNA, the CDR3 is TGTGCCAGTAGTATCTCCGCAGGGGGCGCAGATACGCAGTATTTT.

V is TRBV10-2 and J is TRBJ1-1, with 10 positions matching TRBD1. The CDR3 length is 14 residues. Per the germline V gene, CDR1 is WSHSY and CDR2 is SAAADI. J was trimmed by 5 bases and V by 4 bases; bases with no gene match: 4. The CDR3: CASSGRTGGTEAFF. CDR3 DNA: TGCGCCAGCAGTGGCAGGACAGGGGGGACTGAAGCTTTCTTT.

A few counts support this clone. The CDR3 here is CASRVETGEKLFF. In nucleotides, the CDR3 is TGTGCCAGCAGGGTCGAGACAGGGGAAAAACTGTTTTTT. V usage is TRBV2 and J usage is TRBJ1-4; 7 bases are a match to TRBD1. The germline CDR1 and CDR2 sequences are SNHLY and FYNNEI. This CDR3 is built from 13 residues. The junction had 6 bases not matched to a gene; V was cut back by 6 bases and J by 8 bases.

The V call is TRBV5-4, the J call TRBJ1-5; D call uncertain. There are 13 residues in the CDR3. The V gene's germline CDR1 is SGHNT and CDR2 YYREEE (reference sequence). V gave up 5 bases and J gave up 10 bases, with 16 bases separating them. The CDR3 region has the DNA TGTGCCAGCAGTATTGACAACTTGACACCCCAGCATTTT. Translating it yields CASSIDNLTPQHF.